This T cell receptor (beta chain) originates from a study of PD-1 blockade in classical Hodgkin lymphoma. Study-level findings and limits: Repertoire differences lack defined causes, possibly disease activity or prior therapy. Compared with healthy donors, newly diagnosed patients reportedly showed lower baseline TCR diversity.

The sample holds one count of this clone. Antigen: not known. Every one of the patients relapsed after autologous stem cell transplantation (brentuximab vedotin exposure was variable). Complete response, partial response or progressive disease made up the best responses. Here immunoSEQ multiplex PCR was the method, and the copy in TCRdb shows in-frame clones only, minus some. The sample holds tens of thousands of clones, roughly 82% seen once. The germline V gene has CDR1 LGHNA and CDR2 YNFKEQ. CDR3 length: 16 amino acids. Losses at the gene ends were 3 bases for V and 6 bases for J; bases not matched to a gene: 8.

J is TRBJ2-2 and V is TRBV4-2; 9 bases match TRBD2. The sequencing used peripheral blood mononuclear cells (PBMCs), collected before the second cycle of nivolumab. This clonotype originated in a human donor with classical Hodgkin lymphoma. The CDR3 bases are TGTGCCAGCAGCCAGCTAGGAGCGGGGGGCCCCGGGGAGCTGTTTTTT. It is translated as CASSQLGAGGPGELFF.